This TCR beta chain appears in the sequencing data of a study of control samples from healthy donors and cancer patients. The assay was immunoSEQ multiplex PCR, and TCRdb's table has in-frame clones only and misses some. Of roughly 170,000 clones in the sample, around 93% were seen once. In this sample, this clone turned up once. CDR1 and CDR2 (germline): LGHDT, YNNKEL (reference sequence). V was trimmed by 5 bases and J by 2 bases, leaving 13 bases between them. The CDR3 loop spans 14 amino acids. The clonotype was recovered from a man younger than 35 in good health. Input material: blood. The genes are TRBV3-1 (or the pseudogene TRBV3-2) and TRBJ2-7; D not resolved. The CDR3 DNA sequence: TGTGCCAGCAGCAAATACAGAGAAGCCTACGAGCAGTACTTC. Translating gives CASSKYREAYEQYF.